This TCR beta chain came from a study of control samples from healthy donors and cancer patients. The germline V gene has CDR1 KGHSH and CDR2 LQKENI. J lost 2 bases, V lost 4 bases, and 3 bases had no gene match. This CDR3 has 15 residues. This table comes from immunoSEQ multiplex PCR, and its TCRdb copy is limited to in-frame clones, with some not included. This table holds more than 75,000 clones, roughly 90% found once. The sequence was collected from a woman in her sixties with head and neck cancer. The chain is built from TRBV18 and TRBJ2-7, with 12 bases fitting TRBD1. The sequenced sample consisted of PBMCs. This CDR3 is CASSRGTGGPYEQYF. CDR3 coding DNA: TGTGCCAGCTCACGAGGGACAGGGGGCCCCTACGAGCAGTACTTC.